Following are 29 T cell receptor beta chains from one sample sequenced in a study of T cells in Graves' hyperthyroidism and ophthalmopathy. It was RNA transcripts that yielded the amplified TCR beta CDR3 regions. The HTBI primer set was used in a first-round RT-PCR of the TCR CDR3. TCRdb re-called the multiplex PCR reads through MiXCR, storing one row per CDR3 protein. Of about 290,000 distinct CDR3 sequences listed, roughly 17% are singletons. Input material: blood. These TCRs come from a man aged 25 to 40 with Graves' hyperthyroidism.

The CDR3 loop reads CASSPSRGLAKNIQYF. The CDR3 coding sequence is TGCGCCAGCAGCCCGTCCCGGGGACTAGCCAAAAACATTCAGTACTTC. The rearrangement uses TRBV4-1 and TRBJ2-4; D might be TRBD2 (6 bases). This CDR3 spans 16 amino acids. V gave up 4 bases and J gave up 0 bases, with 13 bases separating them. CDR1 MGHRA and CDR2 YSYEKL come from the germline V gene.

This clonotype has a count of ten or more. The genes are TRBV20-1 and TRBJ2-7; 14 positions agree with TRBD2. The trim removed 0 bases at V and 5 bases at J, leaving 3 bases unmatched. Germline values: CDR1 DFQATT, CDR2 SNEGSKA (reference sequence). This CDR3 is 15 amino acids long. In DNA, the CDR3 is TGCAGTGCTAGAGACCCGGGACTAGCGGGAGACGAGCAGTACTTC. Its translation: CSARDPGLAGDEQYF.

Only a few counts were recorded for this clonotype. J is TRBJ2-2 and V is TRBV12-3 or TRBV12-4; a possible D gene is TRBD2 (6 bases). The CDR3 totals 16 residues. Trimming stripped 3 bases from V and 1 base from J, with 12 bases between. The CDR3: CASSFLAVLNTGELFF. CDR3 nucleotides: TGTGCCAGCAGTTTTTTAGCGGTCCTGAACACCGGGGAGCTGTTTTTT.

This clonotype was counted many times. The chain uses TRBV7-9 and TRBJ2-4; D is unclear. Germline V gene data show CDR1 as SEHNR and CDR2 as FQNEAQ (reference sequence). Trimming stripped 5 bases from V and 3 bases from J, with 17 bases between. The CDR3 consists of 16 residues. CDR3 DNA sequence: TGTGCCAGCAGCATCCGGAAGCTAAGATACAAAAACATTCAGTACTTC. This translates into CASSIRKLRYKNIQYF.

This clonotype has more than one count but fewer than ten. This chain joins TRBV4-1 and TRBJ2-7; 7 positions match TRBD2. V lost 1 base, J lost 0 bases, and 3 bases stayed unmatched. The germline gives CDR1 MGHRA, CDR2 YSYEKL. This CDR3 spans 15 amino acids. The CDR3 protein is CASSQGGDYSYEQYF. The CDR3 DNA is TGCGCCAGCAGCCAAGGGGGGGACTACTCCTACGAGCAGTACTTC.

This clonotype has more than one count but fewer than ten. This CDR3 is CASSLGLNRGSTEAFF. In nucleotides, the CDR3 is TGTGCCAGCAGCTTAGGCCTCAACAGGGGATCCACTGAAGCTTTCTTT. V usage is TRBV7-3 and J usage is TRBJ1-1; 7 bases agree with TRBD1. This CDR3 contains 16 residues. V shed 2 bases and J 4 bases; nucleotides not matched to a gene: 10. Germline lookup yields CDR1 SGHTA and CDR2 FQGTGA. Looking up the rest from reference TRBV7-3 and TRBJ1-1 gives the full variable domain: GAGVSQTPSNKVTEKGKYVELRCDPISGHTALYWYRQSLGQGPEFLIYFQGTGAADDSGLPNDRFFAVRPEGSVSTLKIQRTERGDSAVYLCASSLGLNRGSTEAFFGQGTRLTVV.

The chain employs TRBV12-3 or TRBV12-4 and TRBJ2-7, with a tentative D call TRBD2 (6 bases). The CDR3 is 17 amino acids. Trimming stripped 2 bases from V and 3 bases from J, with 20 bases between. The CDR3 nucleotides read TGTGCCAGCAGTTTAAGGGGAGGAGGCGGTGGTTTCTACGAGCAGTACTTC. This codes for CASSLRGGGGGFYEQYF.

This clonotype appeared a few times. The V and J genes are TRBV5-1 and TRBJ2-2; TRBD2 matches 12 bases. In germline, CDR1 is SGHRS, CDR2 YFSETQ. The CDR3 sequence is 17 residues long. V lost 0 bases to trimming and J lost 4 bases; unmatched junction nucleotides: 4. The CDR3 here is CASSLEGLAGSTGELFF. Here the CDR3 DNA reads TGCGCCAGCAGCTTGGAAGGACTAGCGGGATCCACCGGGGAGCTGTTTTTT. Combining the CDR3 with reference TRBV5-1 and TRBJ2-2 gives the whole variable domain KAGVTQTPRYLIKTRGQQVTLSCSPISGHRSVSWYQQTPGQGLQFLFEYFSETQRNKGNFPGRFSGRQFSNSRSEMNVSTLELGDSALYLCASSLEGLAGSTGELFFGEGSRLTVL.

This clonotype occurred many times. The chain employs TRBV20-1 and TRBJ2-5; 8 bases are a match to TRBD1. This CDR3 has 14 amino acids. In germline, CDR1 is DFQATT, CDR2 SNEGSKA (reference sequence). V shed 6 bases, J shed 5 bases, and the junction held 11 bases outside the gene matches. As DNA, the CDR3 is TGCAGTGCAACAACAGGGGGACGGCCGGAGACCCAGTACTTC. It is translated as CSATTGGRPETQYF.

V and J are TRBV15 and TRBJ2-1; TRBD2 is a possible D gene (5 bases). The CDR3 runs to 15 residues. The V and J ends lost 5 bases and 0 bases respectively, with 11 bases between them. Germline V lookup: CDR1 LNHNV, CDR2 YYDKDF (reference sequence). CDR3 DNA sequence: TGTGCCACCAGCCCTCCGGGGAGCTCCTACAATGAGCAGTTCTTC. Amino acid sequence: CATSPPGSSYNEQFF.

The sample holds a few counts of this clonotype. The CDR3, as DNA: TGTGCCAGCAGCGCAAGGACCGGAACCGGGGAGCTGTTTTTT. Translated, it gives CASSARTGTGELFF. This sequence joins TRBV9 and TRBJ2-2; D is unresolved. There are 14 residues in the CDR3. Germline-derived CDR1 and CDR2 are SGDLS and YYNGEE. V shed 3 bases and J shed 5 bases, with 11 bases lying between them.

This clonotype was recorded a few times. This sequence joins TRBV3-1 and TRBJ2-2, with a tentative D call TRBD2 (5 bases). V shed 4 bases and J shed 1 base, with 25 bases lying between them. This CDR3 has 20 residues. In germline, CDR1 is LGHDT, CDR2 YNNKEL (reference sequence). The CDR3 DNA sequence: TGTGCCAGCAGCCCCGTGTCCTTTCGAATTAGAGGGTGGAACACCGGGGAGCTGTTTTTT. Translation: CASSPVSFRIRGWNTGELFF.

This clonotype was recorded many times. This rearrangement joins TRBV7-2 to TRBJ2-5; D might be TRBD1 or TRBD2, each matching 5 bases. CDR1 and CDR2 from the germline V gene are SGHTA and FQGNSA. With 3 bases removed from V and 4 bases from J, the gap between germline ends came to 15 bases. CDR3 length: 15 residues. Written as DNA, the CDR3 is TGTGCCAGCAGCTTCCAGAACCGGGACGGAGAGACCCAGTACTTC. This encodes CASSFQNRDGETQYF. Full variable domain (outside the CDR3, taken from reference TRBV7-2 and TRBJ2-5): GAGVSQSPSNKVTEKGKDVELRCDPISGHTALYWYRQSLGQGLEFLIYFQGNSAPDKSGLPSDRFSAERTGGSVSTLTIQRTQQEDSAVYLCASSFQNRDGETQYFGPGTRLLVL.

This clonotype appeared many times. The chain recombines TRBV15 with TRBJ2-7, with 7 bases identical to TRBD2. Germline V gives CDR1 LNHNV, CDR2 YYDKDF (reference sequence). The CDR3 sequence is 14 residues long. The J segment lost 4 bases and the V segment lost 1 base, leaving 4 bases of the junction unmatched. The CDR3 bases are TGTGCCACCAGCAGAGGCGGTAGCGGGTACGAGCAGTACTTC. This codes for CATSRGGSGYEQYF.

A remark on this clonotype: The conserved phenylalanine or tryptophan is not found at the CDR3 terminus, so this likely reflects a read error. V usage is TRBV7-3 and J usage is TRBJ2-1; TRBD2 agrees at 7 bases. V lost 1 base, J lost 1 base, and 1 base stayed unmatched. CDR1 is SGHTA and CDR2 is FQGTGA in the germline V gene. The CDR3 runs 15 residues. CDR3 sequence reads: CASSLSGSSYNEQFS. The CDR3 DNA follows: TGTGCCAGCAGCTTAAGCGGGAGTTCCTACAATGAGCAGTTCTCC.

Ten or more counts support this clonotype. The rearrangement joins TRBV11-2 to TRBJ2-1; possible D gene TRBD2, 6 bases. The CDR3 spans 17 residues. Trimming removed 5 bases from V and 8 bases from J, with 25 bases in between. CDR1 and CDR2 (germline): SGHAT, FQNNGV. The CDR3 bases are TGTGCCAGCAGCCCGAGCGGGTTTGGCCCACCCGACGATGAGCAGTTCTTC. It yields the protein CASSPSGFGPPDDEQFF.

This clonotype appeared many times. V gene TRBV7-9 combines with J gene TRBJ2-3, with D tentatively TRBD1 (6 bases). V was shortened by 5 bases and J by 1 base, with 10 bases between the two germline ends. CDR1 and CDR2 from the germline V gene are SEHNR and FQNEAQ (reference sequence). The CDR3 has 14 amino acids. CDR3 bases: TGTGCCAGCAGCCCAGGGGTCCGCACAGATACGCAGTATTTT. Encoded protein: CASSPGVRTDTQYF.

The CDR3 coding sequence is TGTGCCAGTAGTACGGTACAGGGGGCAGACTATGGCTACACCTTC. Protein product: CASSTVQGADYGYTF. The V call is TRBV19, the J call TRBJ1-2; 9 bases match TRBD1. The CDR3 runs to 15 residues. Germline CDR1 and CDR2: LNHDA and SQIVND (reference sequence). Trimming took 4 bases from V and 3 from J; bases not matched to a gene: 6.

The rearrangement joins TRBV7-8 to TRBJ1-5; no clear D gene. Germline values: CDR1 SGHVS, CDR2 FQNEAQ. CDR3 length: 17 amino acids. V was shortened by 2 bases and J by 1 base, with 15 bases between the two germline ends. Here the CDR3 reads CASSLRVWERSNQPQHF. The CDR3 bases are TGTGCCAGCAGCTTAAGGGTCTGGGAAAGAAGCAATCAGCCCCAGCATTTT.

Many counts were recorded for this clonotype. This sequence joins TRBV7-9 and TRBJ2-7, with 13 bases identical to TRBD2. This CDR3 has 14 residues. Germline CDR1 SEHNR, CDR2 FQNEAQ (reference sequence). V was clipped by 5 bases and J by 5 bases; unmatched bases: 3. The DNA of the CDR3 is TGTGCCAGCAGCATCGGACTAGCGGGAGACGAGCAGTACTTC. Its translation is CASSIGLAGDEQYF.

The chain carries TRBV19 and TRBJ1-1; D perhaps matches TRBD1 (6 bases). The CDR3 is 13 amino acids. V lost 1 base and J 4 bases, leaving 7 bases between the germline ends. Germline V lookup: CDR1 LNHDA, CDR2 SQIVND (reference sequence). Written as DNA, the CDR3 is TGTGCCAGTAGTATAGTACAGGGCACTGAAGCTTTCTTT. This gives the protein CASSIVQGTEAFF.

The table lists this clonotype with many counts. This sequence joins TRBV20-1 and TRBJ2-3; 12 bases are shared with TRBD2. Germline values: CDR1 DFQATT, CDR2 SNEGSKA (reference sequence). The CDR3 is 20 amino acids. With V trimmed by 0 bases and J by 5 bases, 18 bases remained unmatched. The CDR3 DNA is TGCAGTGCTAGAGATGGCTCCCCGACTAGCGGGAGCCACGGGGGAGATACGCAGTATTTT. Translation gives CSARDGSPTSGSHGGDTQYF.

This clonotype was detected many times. The chain is built from TRBV7-9 and TRBJ2-7, with 7 bases aligning to TRBD1. Germline values: CDR1 SEHNR, CDR2 FQNEAQ (reference sequence). The CDR3 loop spans 16 amino acids. Unmatched junction bases numbered 12, after V lost 5 bases and J lost 2 bases. The CDR3 is CASSPQNTDRAYEQYF. CDR3 nucleotides: TGTGCCAGCAGCCCTCAAAATACCGACAGGGCCTACGAGCAGTACTTC. Supplemented by reference TRBV7-9 and TRBJ2-7, the full variable domain reads DTGVSQNPRHKITKRGQNVTFRCDPISEHNRLYWYRQTLGQGPEFLTYFQNEAQLEKSRLLSDRFSAERPKGSFSTLEIQRTEQGDSAMYLCASSPQNTDRAYEQYFGPGTRLTVT.

The chain has TRBV13 and TRBJ2-1; D call uncertain. The CDR3 extends over 13 amino acids. The V and J ends lost 8 bases and 0 bases respectively, with 8 bases between them. Germline V gene data show CDR1 as PRHDT and CDR2 as FYEKMQ (reference sequence). In DNA form, the CDR3 reads TGTGCCAGCCTATCTAGCTCCTACAATGAGCAGTTCTTC. This gives the protein CASLSSSYNEQFF.

This clonotype showed up just a few times. The chain combines TRBV20-1 with TRBJ1-1; TRBD1 might be the D (5 bases). The CDR3 is made up of 14 amino acids. The V gene lost 3 bases and the J gene lost 3 bases, with 14 bases spanning the gap. Germline CDR1 and CDR2: DFQATT and SNEGSKA (reference sequence). The CDR3 is CSASFPGSDTEAFF. The CDR3 DNA is TGCAGTGCTAGTTTCCCAGGGAGCGACACTGAAGCTTTCTTT.

This clonotype came up a few times. V and J are TRBV7-2 and TRBJ1-6; D is unresolved. The CDR3 length is 15 residues. V lost 2 bases, J lost 2 bases, and 7 bases lay in between. Germline lookup yields CDR1 SGHTA and CDR2 FQGNSA. This CDR3 is CASSLPLPYNSPLHF. Here the CDR3 DNA reads TGTGCCAGCAGCTTACCCCTTCCCTATAATTCACCCCTCCACTTT.

This chain links TRBV7-3 with TRBJ2-1, with D uncertain. Germline V gene data show CDR1 as SGHTA and CDR2 as FQGTGA. This CDR3 has 14 residues. V lost 4 bases, J lost 7 bases, and 14 bases lay in between. The CDR3 protein is CASSSSLVGNEQFF. The CDR3 DNA sequence: TGTGCCAGCAGCTCATCCCTGGTGGGAAATGAGCAGTTCTTC.

This clonotype was picked up a small number of times. The CDR3 nucleotides read TGTGCCAGTAGTATAACGGGGGGACGTCCGCTACCTTTCTTT. As protein: CASSITGGRPLPFF. The rearrangement links TRBV19 to TRBJ1-1; tentative D call: TRBD1 (5 bases). This CDR3 spans 14 amino acids. V lost 2 bases and J 12 bases, leaving 19 bases between the germline ends. Germline CDR1 reads LNHDA; CDR2 reads SQIVND (reference sequence). The full variable domain, with the rest looked up from reference TRBV19 and TRBJ1-1, is DGGITQSPKYLFRKEGQNVTLSCEQNLNHDAMYWYRQDPGQGLRLIYYSQIVNDFQKGDIAEGYSVSREKKESFPLTVTSAQKNPTAFYLCASSITGGRPLPFFGQGTRLTVV.

This clonotype occurred many times. In nucleotides, the CDR3 is TGCAGTGCTTCCACAGGGGGGGAGCAGTACTTC. The encoded protein is CSASTGGEQYF. This chain connects TRBV20-1 to TRBJ2-7, with TRBD1 matching over 8 bases. The CDR3 extends over 11 amino acids. V was clipped by 5 bases and J by 7 bases; unmatched bases: 4. Germline loops: CDR1 DFQATT, CDR2 SNEGSKA (reference sequence).